The entry that follows covers one T cell receptor beta chain sequence. The data stem from a study of blood T cell repertoires in COVID-19. Study overall: Samples representing acute and convalescent COVID-19 were sourced from the United States, Italy and Spain. PBMCs, B-cell-depleted T cells, or T cells provided the cDNA or gDNA that made up the material.

In assigning cohorts, the study relied on participant-reported clinical history. The CDR3 covers 19 residues. The V gene's germline CDR1 is MNHEY and CDR2 SVGEGT. The V segment lost 2 bases and the J segment 0 bases; nucleotides outside the gene matches: 16. Generated by immunoSEQ multiplex PCR, the TCRdb table keeps only in-frame clones and is missing some. The sample holds 150,000 to 200,000 clones, about 91% seen once. The chain carries TRBV6-2 or TRBV6-3 and TRBJ2-7, with TRBD2 matching over 7 bases. The sample taken for sequencing was PBMCs or T cells enriched from blood (not recorded which). The sequence was obtained from a woman between 35 and 50 years old with acute COVID-19. The CDR3 loop is CASSYESGAASRSSYEQYF. CDR3 nucleotide sequence: TGTGCCAGCAGTTACGAGAGCGGGGCAGCTAGCCGCAGCTCCTACGAGCAGTACTTC.